The next 8 T cell receptor beta chains were all read from a single sample in a study of neoadjuvant anti-PD-1 for oral cavity cancer. Clones were sequenced by immunoSEQ multiplex PCR, and TCRdb holds only the in-frame ones, with some missing. The profile shows about 13,000 clones, 67% of them singletons. Time point here: after neoadjuvant nivolumab, at surgical resection. Sequences were derived from PBMCs, sampled after nivolumab (anti-PD-1) treatment. The receptors derive from a person between 40 and 85 years old with oral cavity squamous cell carcinoma.

This chain links TRBV5-6 with TRBJ1-4; D unclear. CDR1 and CDR2 (germline): SGHDT, YYEEEE. Trimming took 0 bases from V and 8 from J, leaving 14 bases between them. CDR3 length: 15 residues. In nucleotides, the CDR3 is TGTGCCAGCAGCTTGGCCGGGCAGGTGGGAGAAAAACTGTTTTTT. Translation gives CASSLAGQVGEKLFF.

This clone was counted only a few times. CDR3 amino acids: CASSPGVSNQPQHF. DNA for the CDR3: TGTGCCAGCAGCCCAGGGGTCAGCAATCAGCCCCAGCATTTT. The chain links TRBV7-9 to TRBJ1-5; weak D call: TRBD1 (6 bases). The germline CDR1 and CDR2 sequences are SEHNR and FQNEAQ (reference sequence). V shed 5 bases and J shed 1 base, with 9 bases lying between them. This CDR3 is 14 amino acids long.

The V call is TRBV27, the J call TRBJ1-1, with TRBD1 matching over 11 bases. This CDR3 has 16 amino acids. V lost 6 bases, J lost 6 bases, and 12 bases stayed unmatched. Per germline, CDR1 MNHEY and CDR2 SMNVEV (reference sequence). The CDR3 DNA is TGTGCCAGCAGCCCCGGACAGGGGGCTTGGCAAGCTGAAGCTTTCTTT. Protein: CASSPGQGAWQAEAFF.

The V call is TRBV19, the J call TRBJ1-1; possibly TRBD1 for D (5 bases). Trimming left V 6 bases short and J 1 base short, with 9 bases between. This CDR3 is built from 13 residues. CDR1 is LNHDA and CDR2 is SQIVND in the germline V gene (reference sequence). CDR3 sequence (DNA): TGTGCCAGTAGCCAGACAGAGAACACTGAAGCTTTCTTT. Translated, it gives CASSQTENTEAFF. Supplemented by reference TRBV19 and TRBJ1-1, the full variable domain reads DGGITQSPKYLFRKEGQNVTLSCEQNLNHDAMYWYRQDPGQGLRLIYYSQIVNDFQKGDIAEGYSVSREKKESFPLTVTSAQKNPTAFYLCASSQTENTEAFFGQGTRLTVV.

The chain joins TRBV19 to TRBJ1-1; no firm D call. The CDR3 runs to 13 residues. Germline CDR1 is LNHDA and CDR2 is SQIVND (reference sequence). Trimming stripped 3 bases from V and 1 base from J, with 6 bases between. CDR3 in DNA: TGTGCCAGTAGTATCGCGGAGAACACTGAAGCTTTCTTT. Protein sequence: CASSIAENTEAFF.

The rearrangement uses TRBV6-1 and TRBJ2-1, with 8 bases lining up with TRBD2. This CDR3 is built from 15 residues. Germline V gene sequence: CDR1 MNHNS, CDR2 SASEGT. The V and J ends lost 2 bases and 0 bases, in that order; junction bases with no gene match: 0. In nucleotides, the CDR3 is TGTGCCAGCAGTGAAAGCGGGAGCTCCTACAATGAGCAGTTCTTC. Translating gives CASSESGSSYNEQFF.

The V and J genes are TRBV27 and TRBJ1-2; D is ambiguous. The germline CDR1 and CDR2 sequences are MNHEY and SMNVEV (reference sequence). The CDR3 is made up of 14 amino acids. The germline V and J ends were trimmed by 9 bases and 6 bases, with 20 bases remaining between them. CDR3 coding DNA: TGTGCCAGTACGCGATCACCTATCGGAGATGGCTACACCTTC. It codes for CASTRSPIGDGYTF.

The chain employs TRBV29-1 and TRBJ2-2; possibly TRBD2 for D (6 bases). The CDR3 has 17 amino acids. With 5 bases removed from V and 4 bases from J, the gap between germline ends came to 23 bases. From germline, CDR1 is SQVTM and CDR2 ANQGSEA. CDR3 loop: CSVSKVTGARGTGELFF. CDR3 sequence (DNA): TGCAGCGTTTCGAAGGTCACGGGAGCGCGAGGCACCGGGGAGCTGTTTTTT.